One sample yielded the 20 T cell receptor beta chains listed below, sequenced in a study of shared clonotypes between healthy human individuals (dated by TCRdb to 2020 to 2022). The receptor library was made with the immunoSEQ multiplex PCR assay. TCRdb holds this immuneACCESS table with in-frame rearrangements only. Some clones are missing; in checked studies, unresolved V genes explain under half, and the rest has no known cause. Within this sample are around 580,000 clones, with roughly 98% of them counted one time only. Clones ranked in the top ten supply 0.3% of the sample. CD8 naive samples were CD45RO-negative cells positively selected for CCR7, giving a CD45RA+CCR7+ population that excluded TemRA cells. The sequencing sample was made of naive CD8+ T cells sorted from blood. This sample's cell subset or site label indicates: CD45RA+CCR7+. Receptors originate from a man aged 25 to 40 in good health.

This clone has a single count. The chain combines TRBV2 with TRBJ2-7; a weak D match, TRBD1 (6 bases). CDR1 SNHLY and CDR2 FYNNEI come from the germline V gene. V was trimmed by 0 bases and J by 3 bases, leaving 15 bases between them. CDR3 size: 16 residues. CDR3 amino acids: CASSEAPGADHYEQYF. For the CDR3, the DNA is TGTGCCAGCAGTGAAGCGCCAGGGGCGGATCACTACGAGCAGTACTTC.

This chain joins TRBV19 and TRBJ2-7; the D is unclear. Germline V gives CDR1 LNHDA, CDR2 SQIVND (reference sequence). V lost 0 bases and J 10 bases, leaving 19 bases between the germline ends. The CDR3 length is 15 residues. For the CDR3, the DNA is TGTGCCAGTAGTATAGATTACTTAGGCCAGCGAGATCAGTACTTC. Translation: CASSIDYLGQRDQYF.

The chain combines TRBV5-4 with TRBJ2-5; no definite D call. With 5 bases removed from V and 2 bases from J, the gap between germline ends came to 10 bases. Germline loops: CDR1 SGHNT, CDR2 YYREEE (reference sequence). The CDR3 length is 13 residues. CDR3: CASSLPPQETQYF. The CDR3 coding sequence is TGTGCCAGCAGTTTGCCCCCACAAGAGACCCAGTACTTC.

This sequence joins TRBV29-1 and TRBJ2-3; D unresolved. The CDR3 runs to 14 residues. Germline V gives CDR1 SQVTM, CDR2 ANQGSEA. V gave up 3 bases and J gave up 0 bases, with 10 bases separating them. CDR3 sequence: CSVDPGVSTDTQYF. The DNA of the CDR3 is TGCAGCGTTGATCCCGGAGTAAGCACAGATACGCAGTATTTT.

In DNA form, the CDR3 reads TGTGCCAGCAGCTCCGGCGGGGAGGGGTTTAGCCCGGGCAATCAGCCCCAGCATTTT. This encodes CASSSGGEGFSPGNQPQHF. This chain uses TRBV5-6 with TRBJ1-5; tentatively, D is TRBD1 (5 bases). V lost 3 bases and J lost 2, with 24 bases in between. CDR3 length: 19 amino acids. Germline CDR1 and CDR2: SGHDT and YYEEEE.

The chain recombines TRBV5-4 with TRBJ2-5; 8 bases fit TRBD2. The V segment lost 0 bases and the J segment 3 bases; nucleotides outside the gene matches: 1. The CDR3 loop spans 14 amino acids. The germline gives CDR1 SGHNT, CDR2 YYREEE (reference sequence). CDR3 protein: CASSLELAEETQYF. As DNA, the CDR3 is TGTGCCAGCAGCTTGGAACTAGCGGAAGAGACCCAGTACTTC.

This rearrangement joins TRBV6-5 to TRBJ2-7; D is perhaps TRBD2 (6 bases). V lost 2 bases to trimming and J lost 5 bases, with 16 bases between them. This CDR3 has 15 residues. Germline lookup yields CDR1 MNHEY and CDR2 SVGAGI. CDR3 sequence (DNA): TGTGCCAGCAGTTACAGCGGGCAGGGTGGCAACGAGCAGTACTTC. Translated: CASSYSGQGGNEQYF.

The chain has TRBV27 and TRBJ2-5; D is perhaps TRBD1 or TRBD2 (5 bases each). The CDR3 is made up of 14 amino acids. CDR1 and CDR2 from the germline V gene are MNHEY and SMNVEV (reference sequence). The V end was cut by 6 bases, the J end by 3 bases, with 14 bases between. CDR3 residues: CASSNLGTKETQYF. The CDR3 nucleotides are TGTGCCAGCAGCAACCTTGGGACCAAAGAGACCCAGTACTTC.

The V gene is TRBV25-1, the J gene TRBJ2-5; the D call may be TRBD1 or TRBD2 (5 bases each). The CDR3 sequence is 14 residues long. Germline values: CDR1 MGHDK, CDR2 SYGVNS. Trimming took 5 bases from V and 2 from J, leaving 12 bases between them. CDR3 nucleotide sequence: TGTGCCAGCAGTATGGGACGGTGGCAAGAGACCCAGTACTTC. Protein product: CASSMGRWQETQYF.

The J gene is TRBJ1-2, the V gene TRBV7-9; D gene ambiguous. Germline-derived CDR1 and CDR2 are SEHNR and FQNEAQ (reference sequence). This CDR3 comprises 14 residues. The germline V and J ends were trimmed by 5 bases and 7 bases, with 17 bases remaining between them. CDR3 sequence (DNA): TGTGCCAGCAGCCCGTTGAGGGAGGGAGGTGGCTACACCTTC. Amino acid sequence: CASSPLREGGGYTF.

The sample holds one count of this clone. This chain links TRBV7-3 with TRBJ2-2; D unclear. The CDR3 spans 16 residues. Between the trimmed V and J ends, which lost 3 bases and 0 bases, there was a span of 11 bases. Germline loops: CDR1 SGHTA, CDR2 FQGTGA. This chain's CDR3 is CASSLERVANTGELFF. CDR3 in DNA: TGTGCCAGCAGCTTGGAACGGGTGGCGAACACCGGGGAGCTGTTTTTT.

A note on this clone: Other DNA sequences within the sample encode an identical CDR3. The chain recombines TRBV7-9 with TRBJ2-7; TRBD1 is a possible D gene (6 bases). The CDR3 is 13 residues long. CDR1 is SEHNR and CDR2 is FQNEAQ in the germline V gene (reference sequence). V lost 4 bases to trimming and J lost 2 bases, with 9 bases between them. The CDR3 DNA reads TGTGCCAGCAGCTCGGACAGCGCCTACGAGCAGTACTTC. It codes for CASSSDSAYEQYF.

To note about this clone: A read error may account for a junction end that differs from germline. CDR3 sequence reads: CASREGNLAPDTQYF. The CDR3, as DNA: TGTGCCAGCAGAGAAGGCAACCTAGCCCCAGATACGCAGTATTTT. The chain has TRBV2 and TRBJ2-3; the D gene is possibly TRBD2 (5 bases). Germline CDR1 is SNHLY and CDR2 is FYNNEI. CDR3 size: 15 residues. The entire variable domain, with the rest obtained from reference TRBV2 and TRBJ2-3, is as follows: EPEVTQTPSHQVTQMGQEVILRCVPISNHLYFYWYRQILGQKVEFLVSFYNNEISEKSEIFDDQFSVERPDGSNFTLKIRSTKLEDSAMYFCASREGNLAPDTQYFGPGTRLTVL.

V usage is TRBV4-1 and J usage is TRBJ1-1; D ambiguous. The CDR3 has 17 amino acids. The ends were cut back, 0 bases at V and 3 bases at J, with 17 bases in the middle. The germline V gene has CDR1 MGHRA and CDR2 YSYEKL. DNA for the CDR3: TGCGCCAGCAGCCAAGAAAGGGATACAATGGTGGACACTGAAGCTTTCTTT. The encoded protein is CASSQERDTMVDTEAFF.

Only one count was recorded for this clone. The chain uses TRBV27 and TRBJ2-7, with D perhaps matching TRBD1 or TRBD2 (7 bases each). The germline V gene encodes CDR1 MNHEY and CDR2 SMNVEV (reference sequence). CDR3 length: 14 residues. V lost 5 bases to trimming and J lost 6 bases, with 17 bases between them. The CDR3 is CASSPPTGRGEQYF. The CDR3 coding sequence is TGTGCCAGCAGTCCACCGACAGGGAGGGGCGAGCAGTACTTC.

The V gene is TRBV18, the J gene TRBJ1-1, with TRBD1 matching 7 bases. Germline-derived CDR1 and CDR2 are KGHSH and LQKENI. CDR3 length equals 15 residues. With 6 bases clipped from V and 3 bases from J, the junction kept 10 bases outside the gene matches. This CDR3 is CASSSTGATHTEAFF. CDR3 nucleotide sequence: TGTGCCAGCTCTAGTACAGGGGCGACACACACTGAAGCTTTCTTT.

The V call is TRBV7-8, the J call TRBJ2-7; D perhaps matches TRBD2 (5 bases). The germline V and J ends were trimmed by 5 bases and 2 bases, with 13 bases remaining between them. CDR3 length equals 14 residues. Germline CDR1 and CDR2: SGHVS and FQNEAQ. The CDR3: CASSPSRGAYEQYF. The CDR3 DNA follows: TGTGCCAGCAGCCCCTCCCGGGGAGCCTACGAGCAGTACTTC.

V is TRBV27 and J is TRBJ2-7, with D possibly matching TRBD2 (5 bases). Trimming cost V 8 bases and J 3 bases, with 14 bases left between them. Germline assignment: CDR1 MNHEY and CDR2 SMNVEV (reference sequence). The CDR3 extends over 13 amino acids. CDR3 bases: TGTGCCAGCGGGAGTGGAGTATTCTACGAGCAGTACTTC. It yields the protein CASGSGVFYEQYF.

The V gene is TRBV5-5, the J gene TRBJ2-7; D not resolved. V shed 4 bases and J shed 4 bases, with 21 bases lying between them. This CDR3 region has 16 residues. Looked up from germline, CDR1 is SGHKS and CDR2 is YYEKEE (reference sequence). CDR3: CASSLLDGTYGYEQYF. The CDR3 bases are TGTGCCAGCAGCCTCCTCGACGGCACCTACGGATACGAGCAGTACTTC.

The chain carries TRBV7-9 and TRBJ2-7; D is unresolved. Germline-derived CDR1 and CDR2 are SEHNR and FQNEAQ (reference sequence). The CDR3 has 14 amino acids. V was shortened by 5 bases and J by 1 base, with 12 bases between the two germline ends. In DNA, the CDR3 is TGTGCCAGCAGCGCAGACACTGATTCCTACGAGCAGTACTTC. Protein: CASSADTDSYEQYF.